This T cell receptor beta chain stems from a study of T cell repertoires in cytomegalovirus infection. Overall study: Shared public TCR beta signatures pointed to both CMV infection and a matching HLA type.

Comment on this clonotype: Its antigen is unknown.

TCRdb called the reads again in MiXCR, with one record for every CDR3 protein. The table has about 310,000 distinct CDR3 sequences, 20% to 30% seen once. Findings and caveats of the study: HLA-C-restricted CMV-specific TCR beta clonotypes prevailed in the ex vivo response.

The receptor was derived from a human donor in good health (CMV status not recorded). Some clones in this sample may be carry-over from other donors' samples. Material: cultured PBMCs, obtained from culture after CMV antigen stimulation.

CDR3 in amino acids: CASSQGGQGNTGELFF. For the CDR3, the DNA is TGTGCCAGCAGCCAGGGTGGACAGGGTAACACCGGGGAGCTGTTTTTT. J is TRBJ2-2 and V is TRBV7-2; TRBD1 matches 8 bases. The CDR3 sequence is 16 residues long. Trimming removed 5 bases from V and 2 bases from J; junction bases left unmatched: 7. From germline, CDR1 is SGHTA and CDR2 FQGNSA. Based on the CDR3 plus reference TRBV7-2 and TRBJ2-2, the full variable domain is GAGVSQSPSNKVTEKGKDVELRCDPISGHTALYWYRQSLGQGLEFLIYFQGNSAPDKSGLPSDRFSAERTGGSVSTLTIQRTQQEDSAVYLCASSQGGQGNTGELFFGEGSRLTVL.